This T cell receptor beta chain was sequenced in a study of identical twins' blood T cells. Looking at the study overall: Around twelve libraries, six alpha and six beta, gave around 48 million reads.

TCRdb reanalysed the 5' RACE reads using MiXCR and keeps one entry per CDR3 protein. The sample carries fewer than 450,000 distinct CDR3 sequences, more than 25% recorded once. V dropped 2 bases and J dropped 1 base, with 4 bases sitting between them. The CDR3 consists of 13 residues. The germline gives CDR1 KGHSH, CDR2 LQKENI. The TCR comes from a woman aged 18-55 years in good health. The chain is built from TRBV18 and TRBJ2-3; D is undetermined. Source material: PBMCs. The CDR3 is CASSPMGTDTQYF. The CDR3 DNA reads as TGTGCCAGCTCACCAATGGGCACAGATACGCAGTATTTT.